This entry features one TCR beta chain sequence. TCRdb called the 5' RACE reads again in MiXCR, with one record for every CDR3 protein. The sample yields around 480,000 distinct CDR3 sequences, approximately 15% seen once. The CDR3 is made up of 13 amino acids. The germline V gene has CDR1 LNHNV and CDR2 YYDKDF (reference sequence). Trimming removed 0 bases from V and 10 bases from J; junction bases left unmatched: 3. These data originate in a study of identical twins. The same data also went into a second study, on yellow fever vaccine responses in identical twins.

This clonotype was obtained from a woman aged 18 to 35 in good health. Sequencing used CD4+ T cells sorted from blood. The rearrangement links TRBV15 to TRBJ2-1, with TRBD2 matching 7 bases. DNA of the CDR3: TGTGCCACCAGCAGAGATAGCGGGCTGGAGCAGTTCTTC. It specifies CATSRDSGLEQFF.